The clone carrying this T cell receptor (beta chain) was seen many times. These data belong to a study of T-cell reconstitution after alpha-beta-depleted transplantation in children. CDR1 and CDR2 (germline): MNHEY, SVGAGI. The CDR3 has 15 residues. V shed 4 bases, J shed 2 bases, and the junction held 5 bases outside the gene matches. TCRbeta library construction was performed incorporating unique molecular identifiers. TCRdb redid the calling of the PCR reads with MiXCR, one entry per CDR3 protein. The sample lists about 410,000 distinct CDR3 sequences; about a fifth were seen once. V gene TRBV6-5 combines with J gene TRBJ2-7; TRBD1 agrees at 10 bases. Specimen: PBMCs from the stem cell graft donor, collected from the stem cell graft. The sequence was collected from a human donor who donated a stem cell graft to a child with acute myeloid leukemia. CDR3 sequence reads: CASSSSGTGAYEQYF. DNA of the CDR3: TGTGCCAGCAGTTCGTCTGGGACAGGGGCCTACGAGCAGTACTTC.